The subject of this entry is one T cell receptor beta chain. The CDR3 runs 15 residues. These data are taken from a study of identical twins. TCRdb fed the 5' RACE reads into MiXCR, producing one record per CDR3 protein. In the table there are about 530,000 distinct CDR3 sequences, roughly 15% of which are singletons. The data also belong to a second study, concerning yellow fever vaccine responses in identical twins.

Sequencing input: CD4+ T cells sorted from blood. The source is a woman aged 18 to 35 in good health. V and J are TRBV21-1 and TRBJ2-3; the table's D gene call, TRBD2, was not cross checked with the DNA. TRBV21-1 is reported as a pseudogene. The CDR3 loop reads CASSKAMLAPDTQYF. The CDR3 DNA reads as TGTGCCAGCAGCAAAGCGATGCTGGCCCCAGATACGCAGTATTTT.